This T cell receptor (beta chain) was captured in a study of Ad26.COV2.S vaccination and SARS-CoV-2 variants. Study-level information: Donor had been placed in the Ad26.COV2.S arm of the COV1001 trial. Intramuscular Ad26.COV2.S at 5x10^10 or 1x10^11 viral particles.

Stated treatment: roughly 20 received Ad26.COV2.S at low or high dose, single or two shots; several received placebo; per-sample allocation not given. At day 63 after the first vaccine or placebo injection, samples were drawn. As for this clone: Antigen: not known.

Measured with immunoSEQ multiplex PCR; TCRdb has only the in-frame clones, and not every one. The sample carries a few hundred thousand clones, roughly 88% recorded once. Findings and limits, study-wide: Reportedly, after vaccination the spike-specific CD8+ and CD4+ T cell responses displayed substantial breadth.

This CDR3 region has 16 residues. Trimming pared 0 bases from V and 0 bases from J, leaving 9 bases between. From germline, CDR1 is SGHVS and CDR2 FQNEAQ. The sample here was peripheral blood, taken in a trial of Ad26.COV2.S vaccine versus placebo. This chain links TRBV7-8 with TRBJ1-5; D unclear. The source is a person aged 18-65 years who received the Ad26.COV2.S COVID-19 vaccine or a placebo. This chain's CDR3 is CASSLAGSYSNQPQHF. In DNA form, the CDR3 reads TGTGCCAGCAGCTTAGCGGGCAGCTATAGCAATCAGCCCCAGCATTTT. Using reference TRBV7-8 and TRBJ1-5 for the parts outside the CDR3, the full variable domain is GAGVSQSPRYKVAKRGQDVALRCDPISGHVSLFWYQQALGQGPEFLTYFQNEAQLDKSGLPSDRFFAERPEGSVSTLKIQRTQQEDSAVYLCASSLAGSYSNQPQHFGDGTRLSIL.